The 16 T cell receptor beta chains reported below all come from one sample, sequenced in a study of T cell responses to AZD1222 COVID-19 vaccine. TCRdb keeps only in-frame clones here, not all; method: immunoSEQ multiplex PCR. The sample holds about 110,000 clones, more than 70% seen once. The sequenced sample was peripheral blood, obtained on day 0 of MenACWY control vaccination. The receptors were gathered from an adult in good health.

Notes on this clone: One end of the junction does not line up with germline, which may come from a read error. This CDR3 is CASSYRGQGTEVIF. The CDR3 region has the DNA TGTGCCAGCAGTTACCGTGGACAGGGGACTGAGGTCATTTTC. The V and J genes are TRBV6-5 and TRBJ2-7, with 9 positions matching TRBD1. The CDR3 loop spans 14 amino acids. Germline values: CDR1 MNHEY, CDR2 SVGAGI.

The chain has TRBV27 and TRBJ1-4; TRBD1 matches at 9 bases. J was trimmed by 10 bases and V by 6 bases; bases with no gene match: 9. Germline V gene data show CDR1 as MNHEY and CDR2 as SMNVEV (reference sequence). This CDR3 comprises 14 residues. The CDR3 bases are TGTGCCAGCAGCTCCGGGACAGGGAGGATAAAACTGTTTTTT. Its protein product is CASSSGTGRIKLFF.

The rearrangement joins TRBV19 to TRBJ1-4, with no clear D. This CDR3 is 15 amino acids long. Trimming took 6 bases from V and 4 from J, leaving 15 bases between them. CDR1 is LNHDA, CDR2 SQIVND, per germline (reference sequence). The CDR3 DNA reads as TGTGCCAGTAGCCCGGGAGGCCCCAATAATGAAAAACTGTTTTTT. This gives the protein CASSPGGPNNEKLFF.

The genes are TRBV27 and TRBJ2-1, with unresolved D. Between the trimmed V and J ends, which lost 5 bases and 12 bases, there was a span of 17 bases. CDR1 is MNHEY and CDR2 is SMNVEV in the germline V gene (reference sequence). This CDR3 spans 13 amino acids. The CDR3 here is CASSILPGWRQFF. The CDR3 nucleotides read TGTGCCAGCAGTATCTTACCAGGTTGGAGGCAGTTCTTC.

The genes are TRBV14 and TRBJ1-2; the D is unclear. Germline V gene data show CDR1 as SGHDN and CDR2 as FVKESK. This CDR3 has 14 residues. V lost 2 bases and J 2 bases, leaving 9 bases between the germline ends. CDR3 nucleotide sequence: TGTGCCAGCAGCCAATGGCGTCGGAACTATGGCTACACCTTC. Amino acid sequence: CASSQWRRNYGYTF.

This CDR3 reads CASSLWGSYGYTF. CDR3 nucleotide sequence: TGTGCCAGCAGTTTATGGGGGAGCTATGGCTACACCTTC. This chain connects TRBV27 to TRBJ1-2; D may be TRBD1 (5 bases). Germline V lookup: CDR1 MNHEY, CDR2 SMNVEV (reference sequence). The V and J ends lost 1 base and 4 bases respectively, with 7 bases between them. This CDR3 comprises 13 residues.

The chain is built from TRBV19 and TRBJ1-1; 9 bases are shared with TRBD1. After removal of 6 bases from V and 4 bases from J, the junction contained 9 bases not matched to a gene. This CDR3 is 15 amino acids long. Germline assignment: CDR1 LNHDA and CDR2 SQIVND (reference sequence). CDR3 residues: CASSHPQGASTEAFF. CDR3 coding DNA: TGTGCCAGTAGCCATCCACAGGGGGCTAGCACTGAAGCTTTCTTT.

The chain is built from TRBV9 and TRBJ1-6; no definite D call. The V and J ends lost 4 bases and 7 bases respectively, with 15 bases between them. Germline loops: CDR1 SGDLS, CDR2 YYNGEE. The CDR3 extends over 15 amino acids. CDR3 in amino acids: CASSPQTLRNSPLHF. DNA for the CDR3: TGTGCCAGCAGCCCCCAGACATTGCGGAATTCACCCCTCCACTTT. The complete variable domain, with remaining parts taken from reference TRBV9 and TRBJ1-6, reads DSGVTQTPKHLITATGQRVTLRCSPRSGDLSVYWYQQSLDQGLQFLIQYYNGEERAKGNILERFSAQQFPDLHSELNLSSLELGDSALYFCASSPQTLRNSPLHFGNGTRLTVT.

CDR3 nucleotides: TGTGCCAGCAGCCCTACAGGGGGCGTCACAGATACGCAGTATTTT. Translated: CASSPTGGVTDTQYF. The J gene is TRBJ2-3, the V gene TRBV9, with TRBD1 identical over 9 bases. Germline V lookup: CDR1 SGDLS, CDR2 YYNGEE. With 4 bases clipped from V and 2 bases from J, the junction kept 5 bases outside the gene matches. The CDR3 spans 15 residues.

V is TRBV7-8 and J is TRBJ2-2; possible D gene TRBD1, 5 bases. Trimming stripped 5 bases from V and 5 bases from J, with 15 bases between. Germline values: CDR1 SGHVS, CDR2 FQNEAQ. The CDR3 consists of 15 residues. CDR3 DNA: TGTGCCAGCAGCACCAGACAGACTGATACCGGGGAGCTGTTTTTT. It specifies CASSTRQTDTGELFF.

This clone has only a few counts. The chain uses TRBV5-1 and TRBJ2-7, with a weak D call TRBD2 (6 bases). CDR3 size: 14 residues. Trimming cost V 2 bases and J 0 bases, with 9 bases left between them. CDR1 SGHRS and CDR2 YFSETQ come from the germline V gene. In DNA, the CDR3 is TGCGCCAGCAGCTTCAGGCGGGACTCCTACGAGCAGTACTTC. Translation gives CASSFRRDSYEQYF.

The chain has TRBV10-3 and TRBJ1-2; D remains unclear. The CDR3 runs 16 residues. Trimming shortened V by 0 bases and J by 0 bases, and 11 bases separated the two germline ends. Germline V CDR1 and CDR2: ENHRY, SYGVKD. CDR3: CAISESAGAANYGYTF. The CDR3 nucleotides are TGTGCCATCAGTGAGTCTGCGGGAGCGGCTAACTATGGCTACACCTTC.

This chain connects TRBV4-1 to TRBJ1-5, with D hard to call. The CDR3 is 16 residues long. The V gene's germline CDR1 is MGHRA and CDR2 YSYEKL. The V and J ends lost 0 bases and 7 bases respectively, with 16 bases between them. The CDR3 reads CASSQDRGSTGQPQHF. CDR3 nucleotide sequence: TGCGCCAGCAGCCAAGATCGTGGCTCCACCGGGCAGCCCCAGCATTTT.

V usage is TRBV7-8 and J usage is TRBJ2-7; 7 bases are a match to TRBD1. Germline assignment: CDR1 SGHVS and CDR2 FQNEAQ. V lost 8 bases, J lost 3 bases, and 7 bases stayed unmatched. The CDR3 is 13 residues long. CDR3 region: CASVVRDSYEQYF. As DNA, the CDR3 is TGTGCCAGCGTGGTTCGGGACAGCTACGAGCAGTACTTC. The full variable domain, completed using reference TRBV7-8 and TRBJ2-7, is GAGVSQSPRYKVAKRGQDVALRCDPISGHVSLFWYQQALGQGPEFLTYFQNEAQLDKSGLPSDRFFAERPEGSVSTLKIQRTQQEDSAVYLCASVVRDSYEQYFGPGTRLTVT.

This sequence joins TRBV10-3 and TRBJ2-3; D tentatively reads TRBD1 or TRBD2 (6 bases each). Germline V gene data show CDR1 as ENHRY and CDR2 as SYGVKD. The CDR3 sequence is 14 residues long. V dropped 6 bases and J dropped 4 bases, with 14 bases sitting between them. The CDR3 loop reads CAIRGGRDADTQYF. The CDR3 DNA reads as TGTGCCATCAGGGGGGGCAGGGACGCAGATACGCAGTATTTT.

The chain uses TRBV12-5 and TRBJ1-2; 9 bases fit TRBD1. The germline CDR1 and CDR2 sequences are LGHNT and FRNRAP. Trimming at V came to 6 bases and at J to 5 bases, leaving 7 bases not matched to a gene. There are 14 residues in the CDR3. CDR3 DNA sequence: TGTGCTAGTGGCCCGGCCGGGACAGGGTATGGCTACACCTTC. This translates into CASGPAGTGYGYTF.